Below, 19 T cell receptor beta chains from the same sample are listed, as sequenced in a study of T cells in tumors after PD-1 blockade. Here immunoSEQ multiplex PCR was the method, and the copy in TCRdb shows in-frame clones only, minus some. The data contain about 63,000 clones, around 67% of them singletons. The source material was PBMCs, sampled after anti-PD-1 treatment. The receptors originated from a human donor with basal cell carcinoma.

In this sample, this clone turned up a few times. V and J are TRBV2 and TRBJ1-6; no clear D. The CDR3 loop spans 15 amino acids. Trimming left V 8 bases short and J 2 bases short, with 13 bases between. Looked up from germline, CDR1 is SNHLY and CDR2 is FYNNEI. The CDR3 DNA follows: TGTGCCAGCCGTCCCCCTCCCGCCTATAATTCACCCCTCCACTTT. The encoded protein is CASRPPPAYNSPLHF.

The V and J genes are TRBV5-1 and TRBJ2-7, with no clear D. The germline CDR1 and CDR2 sequences are SGHRS and YFSETQ. Trimming took 0 bases from V and 3 from J, leaving 7 bases between them. This CDR3 contains 13 residues. As DNA, the CDR3 is TGCGCCAGCAGCTTGGTTCAGGACTACGAGCAGTACTTC. As protein: CASSLVQDYEQYF.

The chain carries TRBV28 and TRBJ2-7; D might be TRBD2 (5 bases). CDR3 length: 13 residues. Germline values: CDR1 MDHEN, CDR2 SYDVKM. Trimming took off 4 bases at V and 3 bases at J, with 10 bases between the two ends. The CDR3 region has the DNA TGTGCCAGCAGTTCCCCTCGGGGCTACGAGCAGTACTTC. It is translated as CASSSPRGYEQYF.

The chain employs TRBV3-1 (or the pseudogene TRBV3-2) and TRBJ2-6; D uncertain. The CDR3 totals 15 residues. The ends were cut back, 2 bases at V and 4 bases at J, with 9 bases in the middle. Germline V lookup: CDR1 LGHDT, CDR2 YNNKEL (reference sequence). DNA for the CDR3: TGTGCCAGCAGCCAAATGGCTACCGGGGCCAACGTCCTGACTTTC. It encodes CASSQMATGANVLTF.

This sequence joins TRBV19 and TRBJ1-2, with TRBD1 matching over 8 bases. The length of the CDR3 is 17 residues. The germline CDR1 and CDR2 sequences are LNHDA and SQIVND (reference sequence). The junction had 12 bases not matched to a gene; V was cut back by 4 bases and J by 2 bases. Written as DNA, the CDR3 is TGTGCCAGTAGTACTCCTGGACAGGGAAGAGGGAACTATGGCTACACCTTC. Translating gives CASSTPGQGRGNYGYTF.

This sequence joins TRBV6-5 and TRBJ1-1, with D uncertain. CDR3 length equals 14 residues. V was trimmed by 0 bases and J by 3 bases, leaving 8 bases between them. The germline CDR1 and CDR2 sequences are MNHEY and SVGAGI. The CDR3 region is CASSYSNTHTEAFF. The CDR3 bases are TGTGCCAGCAGTTACTCGAACACCCACACTGAAGCTTTCTTT.

This clone has only a few counts. V is TRBV7-9 and J is TRBJ1-2, with D possibly matching TRBD1 (5 bases). The germline V and J ends were trimmed by 5 bases and 8 bases, with 15 bases remaining between them. Germline V lookup: CDR1 SEHNR, CDR2 FQNEAQ (reference sequence). CDR3 size: 13 residues. CDR3 residues: CASSRGADRGYTF. CDR3 coding DNA: TGTGCCAGCAGCCGCGGGGCAGACCGCGGCTACACCTTC.

This clone has a single count. The CDR3 DNA is TGTGCCAGCAGTTCTCAGGGGGCGGGGTGGACCATATATTTT. Protein product: CASSSQGAGWTIYF. This chain links TRBV28 with TRBJ1-3; 8 positions agree with TRBD1. Germline V gene sequence: CDR1 MDHEN, CDR2 SYDVKM. J gave up 10 bases and V 4 bases, and 9 bases lay outside the gene matches. This CDR3 contains 14 residues.

V gene TRBV4-1 combines with J gene TRBJ1-2; D is unclear. The germline gives CDR1 MGHRA, CDR2 YSYEKL. The CDR3 is made up of 12 amino acids. V was trimmed by 4 bases and J by 7 bases, leaving 10 bases between them. The CDR3 loop is CASSPGLSGYTF. Written as DNA, the CDR3 is TGCGCCAGCAGCCCCGGACTCTCTGGCTACACCTTC.

The rearrangement uses TRBV30 and TRBJ2-1; D is perhaps TRBD2 (5 bases). Trimming took off 0 bases at V and 8 bases at J, with 11 bases between the two ends. Germline V gives CDR1 GTSNPN, CDR2 SVGIG (reference sequence). The CDR3 covers 13 residues. Here the CDR3 reads CAWSVGPRDEQFF. The DNA of the CDR3 is TGTGCCTGGAGTGTAGGCCCGAGGGATGAGCAGTTCTTC. Variable domain in full (rest from reference TRBV30 and TRBJ2-1): SQTIHQWPATLVQPVGSPLSLECTVEGTSNPNLYWYRQAAGRGLQLLFYSVGIGQISSEVPQNLSASRPQDRQFILSSKKLLLSDSGFYLCAWSVGPRDEQFFGPGTRLTVL.

This clone was detected once. The chain joins TRBV29-1 to TRBJ2-1; unclear D gene. V gave up 2 bases and J gave up 5 bases, with 13 bases separating them. Germline-derived CDR1 and CDR2 are SQVTM and ANQGSEA. This CDR3 is 14 amino acids long. The CDR3 region has the DNA TGCAGCGTTGAACACCAGCTCAAAGACAATGAGCAGTTCTTC. It is translated as CSVEHQLKDNEQFF.

This clone was counted between two and nine times. J is TRBJ1-5 and V is TRBV30, with TRBD1 as a possible D gene (5 bases). This CDR3 has 14 amino acids. Germline V CDR1 and CDR2: GTSNPN, SVGIG (reference sequence). The V gene lost 2 bases and the J gene lost 5 bases, with 13 bases spanning the gap. Here the CDR3 reads CAWSSLWGDQPQHF. The CDR3 coding sequence is TGTGCCTGGAGTTCCCTTTGGGGGGATCAGCCCCAGCATTTT.

V usage is TRBV6-1 and J usage is TRBJ1-1; D is possibly TRBD1 (5 bases). Germline V CDR1 and CDR2: MNHNS, SASEGT. The CDR3 runs 16 residues. Between the trimmed V and J ends, which lost 4 bases and 0 bases, there was a span of 15 bases. This CDR3 is CASSGPKNRLNTEAFF. For the CDR3, the DNA is TGTGCCAGCAGTGGACCTAAAAACAGGCTGAACACTGAAGCTTTCTTT.

This chain uses TRBV15 with TRBJ1-2; D remains unclear. The CDR3 has 13 amino acids. V was cut by 5 bases and J by 8 bases, with 15 bases left in between. Germline lookup yields CDR1 LNHNV and CDR2 YYDKDF (reference sequence). CDR3 protein: CATSLDQTRGYTF. The CDR3 DNA is TGTGCCACCAGCCTAGATCAAACCCGGGGCTACACCTTC.

This clone was observed a single time. V usage is TRBV18 and J usage is TRBJ1-1; 8 bases fit TRBD1. The V and J ends lost 2 bases and 4 bases, in that order; junction bases with no gene match: 3. The germline V gene has CDR1 KGHSH and CDR2 LQKENI. The CDR3 has 14 residues. Here the CDR3 reads CASSPSDRGTEAFF. CDR3 nucleotide sequence: TGTGCCAGCTCACCATCTGACAGGGGCACTGAAGCTTTCTTT.

The chain employs TRBV27 and TRBJ2-4; 8 bases agree with TRBD2. CDR1 and CDR2 from the germline V gene are MNHEY and SMNVEV (reference sequence). The CDR3 length is 16 residues. The trim removed 6 bases at V and 0 bases at J, leaving 7 bases unmatched. CDR3 in DNA: TGTGCCAGCAGCCCCGTAGCGGGGCTAGCCAAAAACATTCAGTACTTC. It codes for CASSPVAGLAKNIQYF.

The V gene is TRBV28, the J gene TRBJ2-2; 10 positions agree with TRBD2. From germline, CDR1 is MDHEN and CDR2 SYDVKM. The J segment lost 0 bases and the V segment lost 7 bases, leaving 5 bases of the junction unmatched. The CDR3 has 16 residues. The DNA for the CDR3 is TGTGCCAGCATACTAGCGGGATTCGCGAACACCGGGGAGCTGTTTTTT. This translates into CASILAGFANTGELFF.

The chain carries TRBV6-4 and TRBJ2-3; D assignment may be TRBD1 or TRBD2 (6 bases each). The CDR3 runs 15 residues. Germline-derived CDR1 and CDR2 are MRHNA and SNTAGT. Trimming pared 6 bases from V and 4 bases from J, leaving 17 bases between. DNA of the CDR3: TGTGCCAGCAGCGTCAAACCGGGGGCTGCAGATACGCAGTATTTT. Protein sequence: CASSVKPGAADTQYF.

The chain links TRBV29-1 to TRBJ2-5; D possibly matches TRBD1 or TRBD2 (5 bases each). V was shortened by 4 bases and J by 13 bases, with 10 bases between the two germline ends. Per the germline V gene, CDR1 is SQVTM and CDR2 is ANQGSEA. The CDR3 is made up of 9 amino acids. The CDR3 reads CSVGDSGYF. In DNA form, the CDR3 reads TGCAGCGTTGGCGACAGCGGGTACTTC.